Listed below are T cell receptor beta chains from one sample, sequenced in a study of T cell responses to AZD1222 COVID-19 vaccine. Data came from immunoSEQ multiplex PCR; TCRdb stores just in-frame clones and leaves some out. The data show about 150,000 clones, 85% to 95% seen once. Sequencing was performed on peripheral blood, taken 28 days after the second AZD1222 dose. The source is an adult who received the AZD1222 COVID-19 vaccine. CDR3s include the opening cysteine and the closing phenylalanine or tryptophan. The order of the fields is V gene, J gene, clone size, D gene, CDR3 DNA, CDR3 protein. D genes are given only for firm matches. Rows may omit the clone size; those that give it use once, few, many or a size class.

TRBV4-2	TRBJ2-3	.	.	TGTGCCAGCAGCCAAGATCCTCTTATACGCACAGATACGCAGTATTTT	CASSQDPLIRTDTQYF
TRBV6-5	TRBJ1-1	.	.	TGTGCCAGCAGTTACGGAGGAGCGGGAATTGAAGCTTTCTTT	CASSYGGAGIEAFF
TRBV30	TRBJ2-2	once	TRBD1	TGTGCCTGGAGTAGTGGGACAGCCGAACTTAGCCACGGGGAGCTGTTTTTT	CAWSSGTAELSHGELFF
TRBV7-9	TRBJ1-4	.	.	TGTGCCAGTCAGGACGGATTTAATGAAAAACTGTTTTTT	CASQDGFNEKLFF
TRBV7-9	TRBJ2-2	.	TRBD2	TGTGCCAGCAGCTTAGATGGACTAGTCAGCGGGGAGCTGTTTTTT	CASSLDGLVSGELFF
TRBV27	TRBJ1-4	.	.	TGTGCCAGCAGACAGGGTATCGGTGAAAAACTGTTTTTT	CASRQGIGEKLFF
TRBV11-2	TRBJ2-5	.	.	TGTGCCAGCAGCTTAGATCAGGGTCTACGCCAAGAGACCCAGTACTTC	CASSLDQGLRQETQYF
TRBV18	TRBJ2-3	.	TRBD1	TGTGCCAGTGGACAGGGAACCACAGATACGCAGTATTTT	CASGQGTTDTQYF
TRBV11-2	TRBJ1-2	.	.	TGTGCCAGCAGCTTAGCGACAGGCTTCTATGGCTACACCTTC	CASSLATGFYGYTF
TRBV24-1	TRBJ2-7	once	.	TGTGCCACCAGTGACCCGGGTCTCTCCTACGAGCAGTACTTC	CATSDPGLSYEQYF
TRBV9	TRBJ1-4	.	.	TGTGCCAGCAGTCCCCGGGGAACGAATGAAAAACTGTTTTTT	CASSPRGTNEKLFF
TRBV5-4	TRBJ1-1	.	.	TGTGCCAGCAGCGGTCAGGGTTTTGTGTTTGAAGCTTTCTTT	CASSGQGFVFEAFF
TRBV18	TRBJ2-1	.	TRBD2	TGTGCCAGCTCACCGGGACTAGCGGGGGGGTACAATGAGCAGTTCTTC	CASSPGLAGGYNEQFF
TRBV4-1	TRBJ2-7	.	TRBD2	TGCGCCAGCAGCCCTAGTGGGGGGGCGGGAGGAACCTACGAGCAGTACTTC	CASSPSGGAGGTYEQYF
TRBV18	TRBJ2-7	once	.	TGTGCCAGCTCACCAGCCTATTCTACGGGGCAGTACTTC	CASSPAYSTGQYF
TRBV21-1	TRBJ2-5	.	.	TGTGCCAGCAGCTGCAAACGTCGGCGTCGGGAGACCCAGTACTTC	CASSCKRRRRETQYF
TRBV19	TRBJ1-5	few	TRBD1	TGTGCCAGTAGTATAGATGACAGGGGGCTAAGGAGCAATCAGCCCCAGCATTTT	CASSIDDRGLRSNQPQHF
TRBV28	TRBJ1-1	once	TRBD1	TGTGCCAGCAGTTACCCCCGGGACAGGGGGATGAACACTGAAGCTTTCTTT	CASSYPRDRGMNTEAFF
TRBV15	TRBJ2-3	.	TRBD1	TGTGCCACCAGCATGACAGGGGGGCGCACAGATACGCAGTATTTT	CATSMTGGRTDTQYF
TRBV7-3	TRBJ2-1	.	TRBD2	TGTGCCAGCAGCTTCAAACTAGCGGATGAGCAGTTCTTC	CASSFKLADEQFF
TRBV6-5	TRBJ1-5	.	.	TGTGCCAGCAGTTACTCGGGATCAAGCAATCAGCCCCAGCATTTT	CASSYSGSSNQPQHF
TRBV7-6	TRBJ1-1	.	TRBD1	TGTGCCAGCAGCTATGTCCCGGGACAGGGAACCTTGAACACTGAAGCTTTCTTT	CASSYVPGQGTLNTEAFF
TRBV6-5	TRBJ2-5	.	.	TGTGCCAGCAGCAACAGGGTTGAGACCCAGTACTTC	CASSNRVETQYF
TRBV6-1	TRBJ2-4	.	.	TGTGCCAGCAGTGAAGCCGGTTCCCCAAACATTCAGTACTTC	CASSEAGSPNIQYF
TRBV2	TRBJ2-1	.	TRBD2	TGTGCCAGCAGTGAAAGCGGGGGCCGTTACAATGAGCAGTTCTTC	CASSESGGRYNEQFF
TRBV30	TRBJ1-4	.	.	TGTGCCTGGAGTCGCGGGGCCGGTGGGGAAAAACTGTTTTTT	CAWSRGAGGEKLFF
TRBV2	TRBJ2-2	few	.	TGTGCCAGCAGTGTCTTGTACAGGCAAACCGGGGAGCTGTTTTTT	CASSVLYRQTGELFF
TRBV5-4	TRBJ2-1	.	.	TGTGCCAGCAGCCCGAACCCCCTGACTGCCTACAATGAGCAGTTCTTC	CASSPNPLTAYNEQFF
TRBV28	TRBJ2-1	.	.	TGTGCCAGCAGTTTAACTGCCCGCAGCAATGAGCAGTTCTTC	CASSLTARSNEQFF
TRBV3-1/TRBV3-2	TRBJ1-1	.	.	TGTGCCAGCAGCCATTCTGGGGCGGGGAACACTGAAGCTTTCTTT	CASSHSGAGNTEAFF
TRBV7-9	TRBJ2-3	.	.	TGTGCCAGCAGCCACCCCTTTGAGAGCACAGATACGCAGTATTTT	CASSHPFESTDTQYF
TRBV7-8	TRBJ2-1	.	TRBD2	TGTGCCAGCAGCTTCACTAGCGGGAGTATGCACGAGCAGTTCTTC	CASSFTSGSMHEQFF
TRBV7-6	TRBJ1-1	.	.	TGTGCCAGCAGCTTAGAGGGGGATTGGACTGAAGCTTTCTTT	CASSLEGDWTEAFF
TRBV5-1	TRBJ1-3	.	.	TGCGCCAGCAGCTTGGATGTGCGGGGAAACACCATATATTTT	CASSLDVRGNTIYF
TRBV2	TRBJ2-5	.	TRBD2	TGTGCCAGTCTCCCGATTGGGCGGGGGGGCCCCGAGACCCAGTACTTC	CASLPIGRGGPETQYF
TRBV30	TRBJ2-1	.	TRBD2	TGTGCCTGGAGACCTCCCGGGACTAGCGGGGAAGTGTTCTTC	CAWRPPGTSGEVFF
TRBV19	TRBJ2-4	.	.	TGTGCCAGTAGTATCTCGACGAACCAAAACATTCAGTACTTC	CASSISTNQNIQYF
TRBV5-6	TRBJ2-7	few	.	TGTGCCAGCAGCCTAGACCACTCCTACGAGCAGTACTTC	CASSLDHSYEQYF
TRBV4-1	TRBJ1-5	.	TRBD1	TGCGCCAGCAGCCAAGTCGTCCGGGACAGCGAGTACAATCAGCCCCAGCATTTT	CASSQVVRDSEYNQPQHF
TRBV2	TRBJ2-3	.	TRBD2	TGTGCCAGACGCCTTCCGGGGGGTAGTACAGATACGCAGTATTTT	CARRLPGGSTDTQYF
TRBV5-4	TRBJ2-5	.	.	TGTGCCAGCAGCTTGGAGCAGCACCAAGAGACCCAGTACTTC	CASSLEQHQETQYF
TRBV28	TRBJ2-5	.	TRBD1	TGTGCCAGCAGTTTTAGGACAGGGCAAGAGACCCAGTACTTC	CASSFRTGQETQYF
TRBV5-1	TRBJ2-3	.	.	TGCGCCAGTCAGGGGAGCACAGATACGCAGTATTTT	CASQGSTDTQYF
TRBV2	TRBJ1-4	.	.	TGTGCCAGCCGTGCCAGCCCTAATGAAAAACTGTTTTTT	CASRASPNEKLFF
TRBV7-2	TRBJ2-1	.	.	TGTGCCAGCAGATCGGACACTCTGAATGAGCAGTTCTTC	CASRSDTLNEQFF
TRBV4-1	TRBJ2-5	.	.	TGCGCCAGCAGCCAAGATAGCGTCAGGACCCAGTACTTC	CASSQDSVRTQYF
TRBV7-8	TRBJ1-5	once	.	TGTGCCAGCAGCTTAAGGGTGGGTTTACAGCCCCAGCATTTT	CASSLRVGLQPQHF
TRBV19	TRBJ1-2	.	.	TGTGCCAGTAGTCCTCCAGGGTTTGGCTACACCTTC	CASSPPGFGYTF
TRBV27	TRBJ1-5	.	.	TGTGCCAGCAGTCGGAGGACGGGGAGCAATCAGCCCCAGCATTTT	CASSRRTGSNQPQHF